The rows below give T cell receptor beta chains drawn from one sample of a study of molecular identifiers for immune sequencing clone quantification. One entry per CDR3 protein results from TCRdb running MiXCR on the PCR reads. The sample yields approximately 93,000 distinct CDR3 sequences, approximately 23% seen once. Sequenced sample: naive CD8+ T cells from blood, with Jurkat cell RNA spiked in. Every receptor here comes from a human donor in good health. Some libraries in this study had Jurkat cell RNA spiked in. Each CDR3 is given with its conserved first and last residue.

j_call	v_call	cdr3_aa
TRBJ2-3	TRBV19	CASSIQGTTDTQYF
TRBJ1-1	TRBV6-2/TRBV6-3	CASSYLLNTEAFF
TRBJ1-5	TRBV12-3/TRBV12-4	CASRRQLNQPQHF
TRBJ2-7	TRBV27	CASPAGTEYEQYF
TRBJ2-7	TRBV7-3	CASSPGTSPPYEQYF
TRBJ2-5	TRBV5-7	CASSLTGGRETQYF
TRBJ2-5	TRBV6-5	CASSYSKRGLETQYF
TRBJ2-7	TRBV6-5	CASSYGLGAYEQYF
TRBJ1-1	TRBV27	CTSRSLRGDPNTEAFF
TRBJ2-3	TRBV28	CASSSIGDTQYF
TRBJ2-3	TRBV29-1	CSVDGTDYPDTQYF
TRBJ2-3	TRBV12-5	CASGLNSGGTDTQYF
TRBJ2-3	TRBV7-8	CASSLIPDTDTQYF
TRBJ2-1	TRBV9	CASSGGDNEQFF
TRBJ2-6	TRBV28	CAGTPQGTGANVLTF
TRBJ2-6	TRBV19	CASSIILGAGGANVLTF
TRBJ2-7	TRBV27	CASSYKAGPYEQYF
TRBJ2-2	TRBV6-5	CASSPWGGRTGEPFF
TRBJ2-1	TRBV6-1	CASSEVPSGGYNEQFF
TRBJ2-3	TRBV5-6	CASSLGDRGYSDTQYF
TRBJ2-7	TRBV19	CASSTWETGSPHEQYF
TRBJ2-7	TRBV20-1	CSAVQGNERYF
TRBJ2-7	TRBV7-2	CASSWGAPYEQYF
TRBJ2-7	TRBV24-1	CATKRGSESYEQYF
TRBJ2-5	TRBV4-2	CASSLLGSEETQYF
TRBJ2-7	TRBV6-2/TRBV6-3	CASSYQVYEQYF
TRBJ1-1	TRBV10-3	CAINTHGTGAFF
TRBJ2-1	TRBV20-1	CSANTPTPGLDYNEQFF
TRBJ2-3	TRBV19	CASSWTPSTDTQYF
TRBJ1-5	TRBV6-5	CASSARDSGYQPQHF
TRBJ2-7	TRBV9	CASSAAGGSSYEQYF
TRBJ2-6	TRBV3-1	CASSLDSSTSGANVLTF
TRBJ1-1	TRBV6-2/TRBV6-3	CASSYKDRGYTEAFF
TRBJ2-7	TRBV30	CAWTADAYEQYF
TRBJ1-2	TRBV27	CASSLRRNYGYPF
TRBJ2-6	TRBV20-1	CSAKLSPGNSGANVLTF
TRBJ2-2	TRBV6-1	CASVGLAGLTNTGELFF
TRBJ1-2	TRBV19	CASSRGHDGYTF
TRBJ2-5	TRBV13	CASSLAVTPEEETQYF
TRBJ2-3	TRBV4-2	CASSQDQLAGGPTDTQYF
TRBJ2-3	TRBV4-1	CASSQEDRGTDTQYF
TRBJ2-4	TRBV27	CASSLLGTENIQYF
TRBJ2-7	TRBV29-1	CSVEADSYEQYF
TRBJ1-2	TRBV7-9	CASSDGVENYGYTF
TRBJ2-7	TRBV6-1	CASKPEPGDLSRGHYEQYF